The 31 T cell receptor beta chains reported below all come from one sample, sequenced in a study of T cells after yellow fever vaccination. MiXCR, run by TCRdb on the 5' RACE reads, gives a single entry per CDR3 protein. Of hundreds of thousands of distinct CDR3 sequences listed, more than 9% are singletons. The specimen was PBMCs, collected on the day of the yellow fever booster vaccination. The receptor source for this set is a man aged 25-40 years who received the YFV17D yellow fever vaccine.

The chain links TRBV27 to TRBJ1-1; 7 bases agree with TRBD1. The germline V gene has CDR1 MNHEY and CDR2 SMNVEV (reference sequence). This CDR3 is built from 12 residues. Trimming removed 3 bases from V and 11 bases from J; junction bases left unmatched: 6. The DNA for the CDR3 is TGTGCCAGCAGTTTCTTCAGGGGGGAGGCTTTCTTT. Translated, it gives CASSFFRGEAFF.

This clonotype came up a few times. The chain recombines TRBV7-2 with TRBJ2-7; 7 bases agree with TRBD2. Germline CDR1 SGHTA, CDR2 FQGNSA. The CDR3 length is 14 residues. Trimming took 2 bases from V and 3 from J; bases not matched to a gene: 4. CDR3 sequence (DNA): TGTGCCAGCAGCTTACTCAGCGGGGTCTACGAGCAGTACTTC. This translates into CASSLLSGVYEQYF.

This clonotype was recorded at least ten times. The chain has TRBV5-1 and TRBJ2-6; D gene unclear. This CDR3 region has 17 residues. CDR1 SGHRS and CDR2 YFSETQ come from the germline V gene. The V end lost 0 bases, the J end lost 1 base, and 11 bases lay between the germline ends. The DNA of the CDR3 is TGCGCCAGCAGCTTGGAAGTGGGCGCTTCTGGGGCCAACGTCCTGACTTTC. It codes for CASSLEVGASGANVLTF.

The chain combines TRBV29-1 with TRBJ2-4, with unresolved D. Germline-derived CDR1 and CDR2 are SQVTM and ANQGSEA. V was shortened by 5 bases and J by 5 bases, with 19 bases between the two germline ends. CDR3 size: 15 residues. The CDR3 reads CSVRVLADRENIQYF. CDR3 sequence (DNA): TGCAGCGTTAGGGTATTAGCTGATCGAGAAAACATTCAGTACTTC.

The rearrangement joins TRBV5-1 to TRBJ1-4; D is unclear. V lost 0 bases, J lost 7 bases, and 10 bases lay in between. Germline CDR1 SGHRS, CDR2 YFSETQ. This CDR3 contains 14 residues. The CDR3 sequence is CASSLDRAGEKLFF. The CDR3 DNA reads as TGCGCCAGCAGCTTGGACCGAGCAGGTGAAAAACTGTTTTTT.

The table lists this clonotype with a few counts. This chain uses TRBV15 with TRBJ2-5; D gene ambiguous. Trimming took off 0 bases at V and 4 bases at J, with 12 bases between the two ends. This CDR3 region has 15 residues. Germline lookup yields CDR1 LNHNV and CDR2 YYDKDF (reference sequence). The CDR3 DNA reads as TGTGCCACCAGCAGAGATCCAAGTGATCGAGAGACCCAGTACTTC. Protein sequence: CATSRDPSDRETQYF.

The chain uses TRBV6-2 or TRBV6-3 and TRBJ2-7; D uncertain. Trimming left V 6 bases short and J 2 bases short, with 8 bases between. Germline CDR1 and CDR2: MNHEY and SVGEGT. CDR3 size: 12 residues. In DNA, the CDR3 is TGTGCCAGCAGACCGAGTCCCTACGAGCAGTACTTC. Its translation is CASRPSPYEQYF.

This clonotype turned up a few times. The CDR3 loop reads CATGGRRNTGELFF. In DNA, the CDR3 is TGTGCCACGGGTGGCAGGCGAAACACCGGGGAGCTGTTTTTT. V usage is TRBV15 and J usage is TRBJ2-2; D not certain. V was cut by 9 bases and J by 2 bases, with 13 bases left in between. The CDR3 contains 14 residues. Germline CDR1 LNHNV, CDR2 YYDKDF (reference sequence).

This clonotype was counted only a few times. The chain uses TRBV18 and TRBJ2-5; 8 positions agree with TRBD1. Germline V CDR1 and CDR2: KGHSH, LQKENI. The CDR3 runs to 15 residues. The V segment lost 1 base and the J segment 2 bases; nucleotides outside the gene matches: 3. The CDR3 loop reads CASSPLRGPQETQYF. In DNA form, the CDR3 reads TGTGCCAGCTCACCACTCAGGGGGCCTCAAGAGACCCAGTACTTC.

In its sample, this clonotype was seen a few times. J is TRBJ2-7 and V is TRBV10-1; D is unresolved. V lost 4 bases to trimming and J lost 6 bases, with 22 bases between them. Per the germline V gene, CDR1 is WNHNN and CDR2 is SYGVQD (reference sequence). This CDR3 has 16 residues. The DNA for the CDR3 is TGCGCCAGCAGTGGAACAGCCTCAACTACCCCCTTCGAGCAGTACTTC. Protein product: CASSGTASTTPFEQYF.

This clonotype has a count of ten or more. The chain is built from TRBV20-1 and TRBJ2-3, with 10 bases fitting TRBD2. CDR3 length: 11 amino acids. Germline assignment: CDR1 DFQATT and CDR2 SNEGSKA (reference sequence). CDR3 nucleotides: TGCAGCGTGAACAGCGGGAGGGTGCAGTATTTT. It yields the protein CSVNSGRVQYF.

This chain joins TRBV4-3 and TRBJ2-2; maybe TRBD2 (5 bases). The CDR3 has 15 residues. V dropped 2 bases and J dropped 5 bases, with 12 bases sitting between them. The germline CDR1 and CDR2 sequences are LGHNA and YSLEER. CDR3 sequence reads: CASSQTWETTGELFF. In DNA, the CDR3 is TGCGCCAGCAGCCAAACGTGGGAGACAACCGGGGAGCTGTTTTTT.

This chain connects TRBV7-2 to TRBJ2-1; no clear D gene. CDR1 SGHTA and CDR2 FQGNSA come from the germline V gene. V dropped 1 base and J dropped 0 bases, with 10 bases sitting between them. The CDR3 totals 16 residues. The CDR3 sequence is CASSLESVSSYNEQFF. CDR3 bases: TGTGCCAGCAGCTTAGAATCTGTTAGCTCCTACAATGAGCAGTTCTTC.

The V and J genes are TRBV6-1 and TRBJ2-4; possibly TRBD1 for D (6 bases). This CDR3 spans 16 amino acids. CDR1 and CDR2 from the germline V gene are MNHNS and SASEGT. The germline V and J ends were trimmed by 6 bases and 1 base, with 16 bases remaining between them. CDR3 in amino acids: CASSPGQLWAKNIQYF. In DNA form, the CDR3 reads TGTGCCAGCAGCCCCGGACAGTTATGGGCCAAAAACATTCAGTACTTC.

The chain links TRBV5-1 to TRBJ2-7; D gene uncertain. The V end was cut by 0 bases, the J end by 3 bases, with 10 bases between. CDR1 is SGHRS and CDR2 is YFSETQ in the germline V gene. This CDR3 comprises 14 residues. This CDR3 reads CASSLGSLLYEQYF. DNA of the CDR3: TGCGCCAGCAGCTTGGGCAGCCTCCTCTACGAGCAGTACTTC.

CDR3 sequence reads: CASSLPSGSSTDTQYF. The CDR3 nucleotides read TGCGCCAGCAGCTTGCCGTCCGGGTCTAGCACAGATACGCAGTATTTT. The chain employs TRBV5-1 and TRBJ2-3, with D hard to call. Germline-derived CDR1 and CDR2 are SGHRS and YFSETQ. The V end was cut by 1 base, the J end by 0 bases, with 12 bases between. The CDR3 consists of 16 residues.

This rearrangement joins TRBV29-1 to TRBJ2-5; 10 bases fit TRBD2. The CDR3 loop spans 15 amino acids. Losses at the gene ends were 8 bases for V and 2 bases for J; bases not matched to a gene: 11. Per the germline V gene, CDR1 is SQVTM and CDR2 is ANQGSEA. The CDR3 region is CSLVGAGGDQETQYF. The CDR3 coding sequence is TGCAGCCTTGTGGGAGCGGGAGGGGATCAAGAGACCCAGTACTTC.

This clonotype showed up just a few times. The CDR3 spells CASRRGRNTDTQYF. The CDR3 nucleotides read TGTGCCAGCAGGAGAGGACGGAACACAGATACGCAGTATTTT. The rearrangement joins TRBV12-3 or TRBV12-4 to TRBJ2-3; D unclear. V lost 6 bases and J lost 2, with 12 bases in between. CDR3 length equals 14 residues.

As regards this clonotype: The CDR3 end shows no conserved phenylalanine or tryptophan, and so a read error is likely. The chain has TRBV20-1 and TRBJ2-7; D unclear. This CDR3 has 12 amino acids. V gave up 6 bases and J gave up 3 bases, with 12 bases separating them. Germline assignment: CDR1 DFQATT and CDR2 SNEGSKA (reference sequence). CDR3 nucleotide sequence: TGCAGTGCCTTCAGAGCGAGCTACGAGCAGTACTAC. Translated: CSAFRASYEQYY.

A few counts support this clonotype. The genes are TRBV7-6 and TRBJ2-7; tentative D call: TRBD2 (5 bases). V lost 2 bases and J 7 bases, leaving 27 bases between the germline ends. The germline V gene encodes CDR1 SGHVS and CDR2 FNYEAQ. The CDR3 has 18 amino acids. This CDR3 reads CASSLNRGPTATKQEQYF. In DNA form, the CDR3 reads TGTGCCAGCAGCTTAAACCGGGGTCCGACCGCTACGAAGCAGGAGCAGTACTTC.

The chain has TRBV5-1 and TRBJ1-2; possible D gene TRBD1, 5 bases. The CDR3 sequence is 14 residues long. The V gene lost 0 bases and the J gene lost 4 bases, with 10 bases spanning the gap. The germline gives CDR1 SGHRS, CDR2 YFSETQ. CDR3 sequence (DNA): TGCGCCAGCAGCTTGGACGAGGGGAGCTATGGCTACACCTTC. Protein: CASSLDEGSYGYTF.

The chain employs TRBV12-3 or TRBV12-4 and TRBJ1-2; D unclear. V was trimmed by 0 bases and J by 6 bases, leaving 8 bases between them. The CDR3 is made up of 13 amino acids. CDR3 in amino acids: CASSLAGIDGYTF. The CDR3 nucleotides read TGTGCCAGCAGTTTAGCAGGGATTGATGGCTACACCTTC.

This clonotype was detected only a few times. The chain joins TRBV6-5 to TRBJ2-7, with 11 bases that match TRBD2. Germline CDR1 is MNHEY and CDR2 is SVGAGI. This CDR3 contains 16 residues. With V trimmed by 0 bases and J by 3 bases, 4 bases remained unmatched. As DNA, the CDR3 is TGTGCCAGCAGTTACTCGGCTAGCGGGAGGCTCTACGAGCAGTACTTC. It specifies CASSYSASGRLYEQYF.

The CDR3 region has the DNA TGTGCCAGCAGTTACTCGAAAGCCAGATTAAATTCACCCCTCCACTTT. Its translation is CASSYSKARLNSPLHF. This sequence joins TRBV6-5 and TRBJ1-6; unclear D gene. The germline CDR1 and CDR2 sequences are MNHEY and SVGAGI. The CDR3 has 16 amino acids. V gave up 0 bases and J gave up 7 bases, with 13 bases separating them.

The sample holds many counts of this clonotype. This chain joins TRBV7-8 and TRBJ2-3, with 9 bases that match TRBD2. The CDR3 runs 16 residues. The ends lost 2 bases at V and 5 bases at J; junction bases unmatched: 8. Germline V gene sequence: CDR1 SGHVS, CDR2 FQNEAQ. CDR3 in amino acids: CASSLLGLATGDTQYF. For the CDR3, the DNA is TGTGCCAGCAGCTTATTAGGACTAGCGACCGGAGATACGCAGTATTTT.

V and J are TRBV9 and TRBJ2-3, with TRBD1 as a possible D gene (5 bases). Deletions cut 0 bases from V and 1 base from J, with 12 bases between. The CDR3 contains 16 residues. Germline assignment: CDR1 SGDLS and CDR2 YYNGEE. This chain's CDR3 is CASSVDTGRGTDTQYF. The CDR3 DNA is TGTGCCAGCAGCGTAGATACGGGCAGGGGCACAGATACGCAGTATTTT.

The rearrangement joins TRBV29-1 to TRBJ1-1; D might be TRBD1 (6 bases). CDR1 SQVTM and CDR2 ANQGSEA come from the germline V gene. The CDR3 consists of 13 residues. Trimming stripped 6 bases from V and 10 bases from J, with 21 bases between. The chain's CDR3 is CSVREGGIHGAFF. CDR3 coding DNA: TGCAGCGTGAGGGAGGGGGGGATCCACGGAGCTTTCTTT.

This clonotype has a count of ten or more. The CDR3 DNA sequence: TGCAGTGCCCTGGGGGGGTGGTTCTACGAGCAGTACTTC. Protein: CSALGGWFYEQYF. This chain links TRBV20-1 with TRBJ2-7, with 7 bases fitting TRBD2. V gave up 6 bases and J gave up 3 bases; unmatched junction bases: 8. The CDR3 extends over 13 amino acids. CDR1 DFQATT and CDR2 SNEGSKA come from the germline V gene (reference sequence).

This clonotype turned up a few times. The chain is built from TRBV27 and TRBJ2-5; TRBD2 aligns across 7 bases. The CDR3 extends over 14 amino acids. From germline, CDR1 is MNHEY and CDR2 SMNVEV (reference sequence). After removal of 0 bases from V and 7 bases from J, the junction contained 5 bases not matched to a gene. CDR3 loop: CASSLSGGSGTQYF. The CDR3 DNA sequence: TGTGCCAGCAGTTTATCGGGCGGGAGCGGGACCCAGTACTTC.

The chain carries TRBV20-1 and TRBJ2-2; 7 bases map to TRBD1. Germline loops: CDR1 DFQATT, CDR2 SNEGSKA (reference sequence). J gave up 6 bases and V 1 base, and 11 bases lay outside the gene matches. This CDR3 is 16 amino acids long. As DNA, the CDR3 is TGCAGTGCTAGAGTTTCGGTTAGGGGGCTATCCGGGGAGCTGTTTTTT. It encodes CSARVSVRGLSGELFF.

The V gene is TRBV5-1, the J gene TRBJ2-1, with 9 bases that match TRBD1. Germline V lookup: CDR1 SGHRS, CDR2 YFSETQ. The CDR3 has 18 residues. The V gene end was trimmed by 0 bases and the J gene end by 9 bases; junction bases not matched to a gene: 16. CDR3: CASSLGTVSGQGLSEQFF. The CDR3 DNA reads as TGCGCCAGCAGCTTGGGGACTGTATCGGGACAGGGACTGAGTGAGCAGTTCTTC.